This T cell receptor (beta chain) is drawn from a study of CD8 T cells in ankylosing spondylitis. After removal of 3 bases from V and 1 base from J, the junction contained 11 bases not matched to a gene. CDR3 size: 16 residues. Germline values: CDR1 DFQATT, CDR2 SNEGSKA (reference sequence). The study's findings and limits: Ankylosing spondylitis blood seemed to carry a telltale TCR beta motif made of about 8 highly homologous variants. Researchers reportedly found disease-linked clones significantly enriched in matched ankylosing spondylitis synovial fluid. Reports of some motif variants in reactive arthritis synovial fluid and blood predate this one. Disease-linked clones proved CD8+ and comparatively uncommon in peripheral blood.

As the method for making TCR beta libraries, quantitative 5'-RACE with molecular barcodes was used. TCRdb re-called the 5' RACE reads with MiXCR, one entry per CDR3 protein. The sample shows under 950,000 distinct CDR3 sequences, around 19% of them seen only once. This clonotype showed up just a few times. As yet, its antigen is unknown. The receptor was derived from a male donor with ankylosing spondylitis. Input material: blood, either unsorted or a sorted T cell fraction (not recorded which). This chain uses TRBV20-1 with TRBJ2-7; TRBD2 matches at 8 bases. CDR3 DNA: TGCAGTGCTAGGTCAAGAGCGGGGGTCACGTCCTACGAGCAGTACTTC. Its protein is CSARSRAGVTSYEQYF.